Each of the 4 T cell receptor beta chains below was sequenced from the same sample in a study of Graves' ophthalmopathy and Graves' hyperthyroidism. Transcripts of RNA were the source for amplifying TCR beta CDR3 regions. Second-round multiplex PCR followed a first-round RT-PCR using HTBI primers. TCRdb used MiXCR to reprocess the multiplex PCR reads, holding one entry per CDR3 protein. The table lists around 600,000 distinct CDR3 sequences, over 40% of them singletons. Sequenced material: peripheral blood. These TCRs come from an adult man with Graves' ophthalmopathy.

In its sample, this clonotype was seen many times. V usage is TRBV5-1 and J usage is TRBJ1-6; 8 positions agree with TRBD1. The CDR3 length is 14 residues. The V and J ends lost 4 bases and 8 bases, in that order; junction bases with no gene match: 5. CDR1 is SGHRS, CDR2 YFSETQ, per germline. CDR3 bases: TGCGCCAGCAGCCAGGGACAGGTAGATTCACCCCTCCACTTT. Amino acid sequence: CASSQGQVDSPLHF. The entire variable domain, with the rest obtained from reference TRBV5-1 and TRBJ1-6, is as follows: KAGVTQTPRYLIKTRGQQVTLSCSPISGHRSVSWYQQTPGQGLQFLFEYFSETQRNKGNFPGRFSGRQFSNSRSEMNVSTLELGDSALYLCASSQGQVDSPLHFGNGTRLTVT.

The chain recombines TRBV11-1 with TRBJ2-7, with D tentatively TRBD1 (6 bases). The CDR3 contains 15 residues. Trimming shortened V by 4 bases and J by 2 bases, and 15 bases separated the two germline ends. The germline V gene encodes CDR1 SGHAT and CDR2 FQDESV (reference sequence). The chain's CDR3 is CASSSPTTGAYEQYF. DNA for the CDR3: TGTGCCAGCAGCTCACCGACGACAGGAGCCTACGAGCAGTACTTC.

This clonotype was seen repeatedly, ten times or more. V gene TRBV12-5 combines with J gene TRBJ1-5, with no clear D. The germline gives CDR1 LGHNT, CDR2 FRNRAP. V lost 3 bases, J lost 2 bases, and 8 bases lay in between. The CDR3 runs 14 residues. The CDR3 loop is CASGLLAGNQPQHF. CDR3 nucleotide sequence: TGTGCTAGTGGTTTACTCGCAGGCAATCAGCCCCAGCATTTT.

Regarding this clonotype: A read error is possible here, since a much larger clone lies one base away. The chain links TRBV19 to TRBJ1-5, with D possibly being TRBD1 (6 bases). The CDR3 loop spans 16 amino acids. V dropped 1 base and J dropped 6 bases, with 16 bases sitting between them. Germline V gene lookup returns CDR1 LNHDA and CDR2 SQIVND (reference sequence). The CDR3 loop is CASSIAHRAGSQPQHF. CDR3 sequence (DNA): TGTGCCAGTAGTATAGCCCACAGGGCCGGCAGTCAGCCCCAGCATTTT. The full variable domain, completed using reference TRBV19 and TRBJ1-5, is DGGITQSPKYLFRKEGQNVTLSCEQNLNHDAMYWYRQDPGQGLRLIYYSQIVNDFQKGDIAEGYSVSREKKESFPLTVTSAQKNPTAFYLCASSIAHRAGSQPQHFGDGTRLSIL.